The 15 T cell receptor beta chains reported below all come from one sample, sequenced in a study of cytomegalovirus exposure and HLA in healthy donors. Primers: 60 Vbeta forward and 13 Jbeta reverse. TCRdb's table, derived via immunoSEQ multiplex PCR, lists solely in-frame clones and lacks some. The table includes some 48,000 clones, less than 85% detected once. Material: PBMCs. These receptors came from a man younger than 45 in good health and CMV-seropositive.

This clone has just one count. The chain couples TRBV5-4 to TRBJ2-1; TRBD2 might be the D (5 bases). This CDR3 comprises 16 residues. The germline gives CDR1 SGHNT, CDR2 YYREEE (reference sequence). V shed 4 bases and J shed 7 bases, with 21 bases lying between them. This CDR3 is CASSPPRSGHWNEQFF. CDR3 DNA: TGTGCCAGCAGCCCCCCACGGAGCGGCCACTGGAATGAGCAGTTCTTC.

V is TRBV29-1 and J is TRBJ1-5; perhaps TRBD1 as D (5 bases). Trimming pared 5 bases from V and 12 bases from J, leaving 20 bases between. The germline V gene has CDR1 SQVTM and CDR2 ANQGSEA. The CDR3 length is 13 residues. CDR3 amino acids: CSVYAGPGGLQHF. In DNA form, the CDR3 reads TGCAGCGTTTACGCAGGGCCGGGGGGACTCCAGCATTTT.

The chain employs TRBV5-5 and TRBJ1-3, with D uncertain. Germline CDR1 SGHKS, CDR2 YYEKEE (reference sequence). V was cut by 2 bases and J by 0 bases, with 6 bases left in between. This CDR3 has 14 amino acids. In DNA, the CDR3 is TGTGCCAGCAGCTTTGGGAGCTCTGGAAACACCATATATTTT. This sequence encodes CASSFGSSGNTIYF.

The J gene is TRBJ2-5, the V gene TRBV6-6; the match to TRBD2 covers 8 bases. The CDR3 contains 13 residues. The V gene's germline CDR1 is MNHNY and CDR2 SVGAGI (reference sequence). The V segment lost 11 bases and the J segment 6 bases; nucleotides outside the gene matches: 11. The CDR3: CAAGGEIRKTQYF. CDR3 DNA sequence: TGTGCCGCCGGGGGGGAAATCAGAAAGACCCAGTACTTC.

The chain recombines TRBV19 with TRBJ2-3, with D perhaps TRBD2 (5 bases). This CDR3 is built from 15 residues. V shed 3 bases and J shed 1 base, with 11 bases lying between them. Germline CDR1 is LNHDA and CDR2 is SQIVND (reference sequence). CDR3 residues: CASSMTGSGTDTQYF. In DNA form, the CDR3 reads TGTGCCAGTAGTATGACGGGGAGCGGCACAGATACGCAGTATTTT.

The genes are TRBV7-6 and TRBJ1-1; 10 bases agree with TRBD1. Trimming removed 8 bases from V and 0 bases from J; junction bases left unmatched: 6. This CDR3 is built from 15 residues. The germline V gene encodes CDR1 SGHVS and CDR2 FNYEAQ. The CDR3, as DNA: TGTGCCAGCCGGGACAGGGGAGAGGTGAACACTGAAGCTTTCTTT. Protein product: CASRDRGEVNTEAFF.

This clone was recorded a few times. V usage is TRBV6-1 and J usage is TRBJ1-1; possibly TRBD1 for D (6 bases). This CDR3 has 14 amino acids. Trimming took off 3 bases at V and 4 bases at J, with 12 bases between the two ends. The germline CDR1 and CDR2 sequences are MNHNS and SASEGT. The CDR3 nucleotides read TGTGCCAGCAGTGAGCCGGGACACCTCACTGAAGCTTTCTTT. Protein: CASSEPGHLTEAFF.

This clone has more than one count but fewer than ten. This chain joins TRBV2 and TRBJ1-4, with 10 nucleotides matching TRBD1. Per the germline V gene, CDR1 is SNHLY and CDR2 is FYNNEI. With 6 bases clipped from V and 8 bases from J, the junction kept 6 bases outside the gene matches. The CDR3 runs 14 residues. The CDR3, as DNA: TGTGCCAGCAGCCCGGGACAGGGGACGGAAAAACTGTTTTTT. This translates into CASSPGQGTEKLFF.

This clone was observed once. This chain links TRBV7-3 with TRBJ2-3, with 9 bases lining up with TRBD2. The V gene end was trimmed by 5 bases and the J gene end by 1 base; junction bases not matched to a gene: 4. The CDR3 totals 15 residues. The germline gives CDR1 SGHTA, CDR2 FQGTGA. For the CDR3, the DNA is TGTGCCAGCAGCCCCCAGCGGGGGGGCACAGATACGCAGTATTTT. Its protein is CASSPQRGGTDTQYF.

The table lists this clone with a few counts. The chain is built from TRBV1 and TRBJ1-2. TRBV1 is a pseudogene segment. The CDR3 has 15 amino acids. In DNA, the CDR3 is TGCACCAGCAGCCAAACCCCGGGATCTAACTATGGCTACACCTTC. Amino acids: CTSSQTPGSNYGYTF.

The V gene is TRBV27, the J gene TRBJ2-1, with 9 nucleotides matching TRBD2. The CDR3 length is 15 residues. Germline CDR1 and CDR2: MNHEY and SMNVEV (reference sequence). V lost 0 bases and J lost 10; bases outside the gene matches: 7. This CDR3 is CASSLSGGGALEQFF. Here the CDR3 DNA reads TGTGCCAGCAGTTTATCTGGCGGGGGGGCTTTAGAGCAGTTCTTC.

The V call is TRBV4-1, the J call TRBJ2-2; 8 bases are a match to TRBD1. CDR1 and CDR2 from the germline V gene are MGHRA and YSYEKL. The CDR3 consists of 16 residues. Germline trimming cut 0 bases from V and 6 bases from J; bases unmatched to any gene: 6. CDR3 in DNA: TGCGCCAGCAGCCAAGATCTTCAACAGGGGGCCGGGGAGCTGTTTTTT. Its translation is CASSQDLQQGAGELFF.

The genes are TRBV5-1 and TRBJ1-2; TRBD1 aligns across 8 bases. The CDR3 is 13 amino acids. The trim removed 0 bases at V and 7 bases at J, leaving 2 bases unmatched. The germline gives CDR1 SGHRS, CDR2 YFSETQ. The CDR3 is CASSLGTGSGYTF. As DNA, the CDR3 is TGCGCCAGCAGCTTGGGGACAGGGAGTGGCTACACCTTC.

V usage is TRBV27 and J usage is TRBJ2-7; 9 bases line up with TRBD1. With 0 bases clipped from V and 3 bases from J, the junction kept 6 bases outside the gene matches. The CDR3 sequence is 16 residues long. Germline V gene sequence: CDR1 MNHEY, CDR2 SMNVEV (reference sequence). The CDR3 spells CASSLSTGGLVYEQYF. The CDR3 coding sequence is TGTGCCAGCAGTTTATCGACAGGGGGACTGGTCTACGAGCAGTACTTC.

V is TRBV5-1 and J is TRBJ1-1, with unresolved D. The CDR3 has 14 amino acids. V lost 4 bases and J 7 bases, leaving 17 bases between the germline ends. Per the germline V gene, CDR1 is SGHRS and CDR2 is YFSETQ. Here the CDR3 DNA reads TGCGCCAGCAGCCCCAACCCCCTTGGCAGTGAAGCTTTCTTT. It specifies CASSPNPLGSEAFF.